Listed below are T cell receptor beta chains from one sample, sequenced in a study of blood T cells in healthy people across ages. In TCRdb, the 5' RACE reads were re-called with MiXCR into one record per CDR3 protein. The table lists 2 million or so distinct CDR3 sequences, around half of them singletons, with over 2% in the top ten. Input material: blood. The receptor set was obtained from a woman aged 40 to 49 in good health. Both conserved end residues are part of each CDR3. The D gene is left open where the match is weak. Size is stated for part of the rows, as once, few or many counts, or as a class when the clone is expanded.

.	TRBJ2-7	TRBV7-9	.	CASSKKGGYEQYF	TGTGCCAGCAGCAAAAAGGGCGGCTACGAGCAGTACTTC
TRBD1	TRBJ1-2	TRBV12-3/TRBV12-4	.	CASSGSVGTGNGYGYTF	TGTGCCAGCAGCGGCTCGGTAGGGACAGGGAACGGCTATGGCTACACCTTC
.	TRBJ1-2	TRBV28	.	CASSPPPSSGYTF	TGTGCCAGCAGTCCACCCCCTTCGAGTGGCTACACCTTC
.	TRBJ2-1	TRBV7-9	.	CASSLTGHPSYNEQFF	TGTGCCAGCAGCTTGACAGGCCATCCTTCCTACAATGAGCAGTTCTTC
.	TRBJ1-4	TRBV18	.	CASSPLEDEKLFF	TGTGCCAGCTCACCCTTGGAAGATGAAAAACTGTTTTTT
TRBD1	TRBJ2-1	TRBV6-5	.	CASRPRGRGFYNEQFF	TGTGCCAGCCGGCCGAGGGGCAGGGGGTTCTACAATGAGCAGTTCTTC
TRBD1	TRBJ2-1	TRBV5-1	.	CASGQGWEQFF	TGCGCCAGCGGACAGGGTTGGGAGCAGTTCTTC
TRBD1	TRBJ2-3	TRBV7-2	few	CASSLVGTEMDTQYF	TGTGCCAGCAGCTTAGTAGGGACAGAGATGGATACGCAGTATTTT
.	TRBJ2-2	TRBV5-1	.	CASSLWPPNTGELFF	TGCGCCAGCAGCTTATGGCCTCCGAACACCGGGGAGCTGTTTTTT
TRBD2	TRBJ2-7	TRBV12-3/TRBV12-4	.	CASSTLRGRLAGGPSSYEQYF	TGTGCCAGTTCTACGCTCCGGGGTAGACTAGCGGGGGGCCCGAGCTCCTACGAGCAGTACTTC
.	TRBJ1-5	TRBV28	few	CASKAGVQPQHF	TGTGCCAGTAAAGCGGGTGTTCAGCCCCAGCATTTT
TRBD2	TRBJ2-3	TRBV9	few	CASSVAGGGGTDTQYF	TGTGCCAGCAGCGTAGCGGGCGGGGGAGGCACAGATACGCAGTATTTT
TRBD1	TRBJ2-7	TRBV9	.	CASSQTAGTGSSEQYF	TGTGCCAGCAGCCAGACCGCCGGGACAGGGTCGTCCGAGCAGTACTTC
.	TRBJ2-5	TRBV28	.	CASSPDRAGEETQYF	TGTGCCAGCAGCCCCGACAGGGCGGGAGAAGAGACCCAGTACTTC
.	TRBJ2-7	TRBV6-5	.	CASSDPTDNYEQYF	TGTGCCAGCAGCGACCCGACAGATAACTACGAGCAGTACTTC
.	TRBJ2-7	TRBV12-3/TRBV12-4	.	CASSFSDLSYEQYF	TGTGCCAGCAGTTTTTCGGATCTCTCCTACGAGCAGTACTTC
TRBD1	TRBJ1-1	TRBV12-3/TRBV12-4	.	CASSTAGTGGSEAFF	TGTGCCAGCAGTACAGCCGGGACAGGGGGCTCGGAAGCTTTCTTT
.	TRBJ2-3	TRBV28	once	CASSSYFGGESTDTQYF	TGTGCCAGCAGTTCCTACTTTGGCGGGGAGAGCACAGATACGCAGTATTTT
TRBD1	TRBJ2-1	TRBV6-1	.	CASSPRGQGDPSFDEQFF	TGTGCCAGCAGTCCCCGGGGACAGGGGGACCCCTCATTCGATGAGCAGTTCTTC
.	TRBJ1-1	TRBV28	.	CASSPWGNLNTEAFF	TGTGCCAGCAGTCCTTGGGGGAACCTGAACACTGAAGCTTTCTTT
.	TRBJ2-7	TRBV7-9	.	CASSLVASDYEQYF	TGTGCCAGCAGCTTAGTCGCCTCAGACTACGAGCAGTACTTC
TRBD2	TRBJ2-1	TRBV6-2/TRBV6-3	.	CASRAELAGGPYEQFF	TGTGCCAGCAGAGCTGAACTAGCGGGGGGGCCCTATGAGCAGTTCTTC
.	TRBJ2-5	TRBV24-1	.	CATSDIRDRGSYNEQYF	TGTGCCACCAGTGATATCCGGGACCGGGGGAGCTACAATGAGCAGTACTTC
TRBD1	TRBJ2-7	TRBV28	few	CASSLGQGADEQYF	TGTGCCAGCAGTTTAGGGCAGGGGGCGGACGAGCAGTACTTC
TRBD2	TRBJ2-3	TRBV4-2	.	CASSQDGTGGRGTQYF	TGTGCCAGCAGCCAAGATGGGACGGGGGGGCGAGGTACGCAGTATTTT
TRBD1	TRBJ2-7	TRBV12-3/TRBV12-4	few	CASSFADRGYNYEQYF	TGTGCCAGCAGTTTCGCCGACAGGGGCTACAACTACGAGCAGTACTTC
TRBD1	TRBJ2-1	TRBV29-1	.	CSVSGQGARSEQFF	TGCAGCGTCAGCGGACAGGGGGCGCGGAGTGAGCAGTTCTTC
.	TRBJ1-2	TRBV10-3	.	CAIRENRESGYTF	TGTGCCATCAGGGAAAACAGGGAGAGCGGCTACACCTTC
.	TRBJ2-7	TRBV4-3	few	CASSQDHDPFSSYEQYF	TGCGCCAGCAGCCAGGACCATGACCCGTTTTCCTCCTACGAGCAGTACTTC
.	TRBJ2-5	TRBV29-1	.	CSVDGAIEPQETQYF	TGCAGCGTTGATGGGGCGATAGAGCCCCAAGAGACCCAGTACTTC
.	TRBJ2-7	TRBV6-6	.	CASSYSRRDTSYEQYF	TGTGCCAGCAGTTACTCCCGACGGGACACCTCCTACGAGCAGTACTTC
.	TRBJ2-5	TRBV10-2	.	CASSAQGFETQYF	TGCGCCAGCAGCGCTCAGGGCTTCGAGACCCAGTACTTC